The rows below give T cell receptor beta chains drawn from one sample of a study of shared clonotypes between healthy human individuals. Libraries were prepared by immunoSEQ multiplex PCR; TCRdb keeps only in-frame clonotypes and omits some of them. This sample has roughly 550,000 clones; 95% occur once, and the top ten carry 0.1% to 0.11%. Sequencing input: naive CD8+ T cells sorted from blood. These receptor sequences come from a young woman in good health. Both conserved end residues are part of each CDR3. A D gene is named only where the DNA matches it firmly. Rows give clone size only sometimes, using once, few, many, or a class for an expanded clone.

size: .; J: TRBJ2-7; V: TRBV7-8; D: .; CDR3: CASISTETYEQYF; DNA: TGTGCCAGCATCTCGACAGAGACCTACGAGCAGTACTTC
size: .; J: TRBJ1-1; V: TRBV6-5; D: .; CDR3: CASSYSTEAFF; DNA: TGTGCCAGCAGTTACAGTACTGAAGCTTTCTTT
size: .; J: TRBJ1-5; V: TRBV28; D: .; CDR3: CASRDQRANNQPQHF; DNA: TGTGCCAGCAGAGACCAGCGGGCCAACAATCAGCCCCAGCATTTT
size: .; J: TRBJ2-5; V: TRBV2; D: TRBD2; CDR3: CASSHGLAGVGETQYF; DNA: TGTGCCAGCAGTCACGGACTAGCGGGAGTGGGAGAGACCCAGTACTTC
size: .; J: TRBJ2-5; V: TRBV7-3; D: TRBD1; CDR3: CASSFGQGVQETQYF; DNA: TGTGCCAGCAGCTTCGGGCAGGGGGTTCAAGAGACCCAGTACTTC
size: once; J: TRBJ2-3; V: TRBV5-1; D: .; CDR3: CASSLGLGTSTDTQYF; DNA: TGCGCCAGCAGCCTAGGACTAGGGACAAGCACAGATACGCAGTATTTT
size: .; J: TRBJ1-4; V: TRBV7-6; D: .; CDR3: CASQGESNEKLFF; DNA: TGTGCCTCCCAGGGTGAATCTAATGAAAAACTGTTTTTT
size: .; J: TRBJ2-2; V: TRBV5-6; D: .; CDR3: CASSLAVERESDTGELFF; DNA: TGTGCCAGCAGCTTGGCGGTCGAACGGGAATCGGACACCGGGGAGCTGTTTTTT
size: .; J: TRBJ2-7; V: TRBV28; D: .; CDR3: CASSSRDSYEQYF; DNA: TGTGCCAGCAGTTCTCGGGACTCCTACGAGCAGTACTTC
size: .; J: TRBJ2-5; V: TRBV14; D: .; CDR3: CASSLKWGGETQYF; DNA: TGTGCCAGCAGTCTAAAGTGGGGAGGAGAGACCCAGTACTTC
size: .; J: TRBJ2-7; V: TRBV4-2; D: TRBD1; CDR3: CASSQEEAGTGAVEQYF; DNA: TGTGCCAGCAGCCAAGAAGAGGCCGGGACAGGGGCAGTCGAGCAGTACTTC
size: once; J: TRBJ1-1; V: TRBV11-2; D: .; CDR3: CASSPRFGTGTEAFF; DNA: TGTGCCAGCTCCCCTCGGTTTGGGACCGGCACTGAAGCTTTCTTT
size: .; J: TRBJ2-3; V: TRBV7-8; D: .; CDR3: CASSLVGRTPGADTQYF; DNA: TGTGCCAGCAGCTTAGTTGGGCGGACGCCGGGCGCAGATACGCAGTATTTT
size: once; J: TRBJ1-1; V: TRBV21-1; D: .; CDR3: CASSKALFDRGPGDTEAFF; DNA: TGTGCCAGCAGCAAAGCGCTTTTCGACAGGGGCCCTGGGGACACTGAAGCTTTCTTT
size: .; J: TRBJ2-7; V: TRBV28; D: TRBD1; CDR3: CASSPRGQDEQYF; DNA: TGTGCCAGCAGTCCCAGGGGGCAGGACGAGCAGTACTTC
size: .; J: TRBJ1-2; V: TRBV6-1; D: .; CDR3: CASSLYGYTF; DNA: TGTGCCAGCAGTTTATATGGCTACACCTTC
size: .; J: TRBJ2-7; V: TRBV6-1; D: TRBD2; CDR3: CASSEAGTNSYEQYF; DNA: TGTGCCAGCAGTGAAGCGGGGACTAACTCCTACGAGCAGTACTTC
size: .; J: TRBJ2-1; V: TRBV6-1; D: TRBD1; CDR3: CASSASQGSDSYNEQFF; DNA: TGTGCCAGCAGTGCGTCACAGGGGTCTGACTCCTACAATGAGCAGTTCTTC
size: .; J: TRBJ2-7; V: TRBV28; D: .; CDR3: CASSYSRAYEQYF; DNA: TGTGCCAGCAGTTACTCCAGGGCGTACGAGCAGTACTTC
size: .; J: TRBJ1-3; V: TRBV7-9; D: TRBD1; CDR3: CASSTGQASGNTIYF; DNA: TGTGCCAGCAGTACTGGACAGGCCTCTGGAAACACCATATATTTT
size: once; J: TRBJ2-3; V: TRBV9; D: .; CDR3: CASSVESGGGTDTQYF; DNA: TGTGCCAGCAGCGTAGAGTCTGGCGGGGGCACAGATACGCAGTATTTT
size: .; J: TRBJ2-3; V: TRBV28; D: TRBD1; CDR3: CASSGLDRVADTQYF; DNA: TGTGCCAGCAGTGGGCTGGACAGGGTGGCAGATACGCAGTATTTT
size: .; J: TRBJ1-1; V: TRBV5-5; D: .; CDR3: CASSLDLNTEAFF; DNA: TGTGCCAGCAGCTTAGACCTGAACACTGAAGCTTTCTTT
size: once; J: TRBJ1-5; V: TRBV4-2; D: .; CDR3: CASSQESGVYSNQPQHF; DNA: TGTGCCAGCAGCCAAGAATCCGGAGTCTATAGCAATCAGCCCCAGCATTTT
size: .; J: TRBJ1-1; V: TRBV27; D: .; CDR3: CASSFGRDTEAFF; DNA: TGTGCCAGCAGTTTCGGCAGAGACACTGAAGCTTTCTTT